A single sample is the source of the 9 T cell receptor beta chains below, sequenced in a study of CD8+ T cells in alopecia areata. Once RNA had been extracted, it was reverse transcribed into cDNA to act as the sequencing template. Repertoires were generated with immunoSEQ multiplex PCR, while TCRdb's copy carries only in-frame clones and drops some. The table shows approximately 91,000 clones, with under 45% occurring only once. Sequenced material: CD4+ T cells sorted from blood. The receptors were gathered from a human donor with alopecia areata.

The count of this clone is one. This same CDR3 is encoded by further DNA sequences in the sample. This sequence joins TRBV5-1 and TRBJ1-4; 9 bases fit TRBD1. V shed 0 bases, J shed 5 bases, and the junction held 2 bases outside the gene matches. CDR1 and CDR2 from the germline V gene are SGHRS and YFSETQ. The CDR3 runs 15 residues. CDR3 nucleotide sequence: TGCGCCAGCAGCTTGGGGACAGGGGAAAATGAAAAACTGTTTTTT. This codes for CASSLGTGENEKLFF.

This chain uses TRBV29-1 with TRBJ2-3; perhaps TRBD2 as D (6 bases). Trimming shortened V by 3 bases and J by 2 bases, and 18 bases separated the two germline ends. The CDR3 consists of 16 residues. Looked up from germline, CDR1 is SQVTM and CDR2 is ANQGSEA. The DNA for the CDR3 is TGCAGCGTTGACGGTTTGGGGGAGGCAAACACAGATACGCAGTATTTT. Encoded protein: CSVDGLGEANTDTQYF.

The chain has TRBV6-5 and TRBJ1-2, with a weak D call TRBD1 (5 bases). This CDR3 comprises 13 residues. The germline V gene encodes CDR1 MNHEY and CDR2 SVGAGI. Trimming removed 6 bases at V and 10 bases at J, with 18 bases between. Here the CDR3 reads CASRLTGTLDYTF. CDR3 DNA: TGTGCCAGCAGATTAACCGGGACGTTGGACTACACCTTC.

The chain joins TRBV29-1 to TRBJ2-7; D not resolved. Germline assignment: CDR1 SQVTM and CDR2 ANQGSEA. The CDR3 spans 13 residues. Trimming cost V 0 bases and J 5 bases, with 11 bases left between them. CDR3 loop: CSVEEVQGNEQYF. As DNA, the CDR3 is TGCAGCGTTGAAGAGGTACAAGGGAACGAGCAGTACTTC.

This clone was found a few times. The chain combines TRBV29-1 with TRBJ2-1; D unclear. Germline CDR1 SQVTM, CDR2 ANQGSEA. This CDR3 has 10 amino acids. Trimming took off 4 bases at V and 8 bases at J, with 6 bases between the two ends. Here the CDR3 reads CSVGMYEQFF. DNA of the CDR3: TGCAGCGTTGGGATGTATGAGCAGTTCTTC.

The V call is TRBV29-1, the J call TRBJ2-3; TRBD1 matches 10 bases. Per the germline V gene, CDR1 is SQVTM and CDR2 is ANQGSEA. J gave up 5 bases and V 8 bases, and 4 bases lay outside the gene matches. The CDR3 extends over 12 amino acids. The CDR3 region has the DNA TGCAGCTCGGGACAGGGGAGAGATACGCAGTATTTT. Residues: CSSGQGRDTQYF.

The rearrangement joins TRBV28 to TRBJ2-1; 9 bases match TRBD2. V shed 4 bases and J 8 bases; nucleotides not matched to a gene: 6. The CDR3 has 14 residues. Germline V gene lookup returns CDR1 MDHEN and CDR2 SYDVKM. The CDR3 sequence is CASSSHSGSDEQFF. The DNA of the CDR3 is TGTGCCAGCAGTTCCCATAGCGGGAGTGATGAGCAGTTCTTC.

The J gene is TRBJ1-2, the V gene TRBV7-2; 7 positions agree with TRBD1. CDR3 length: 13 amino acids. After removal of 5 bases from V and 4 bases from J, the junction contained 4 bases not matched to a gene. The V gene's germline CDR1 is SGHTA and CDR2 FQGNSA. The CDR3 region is CASSTDRVYGYTF. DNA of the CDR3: TGTGCCAGCAGCACAGACAGGGTCTATGGCTACACCTTC.

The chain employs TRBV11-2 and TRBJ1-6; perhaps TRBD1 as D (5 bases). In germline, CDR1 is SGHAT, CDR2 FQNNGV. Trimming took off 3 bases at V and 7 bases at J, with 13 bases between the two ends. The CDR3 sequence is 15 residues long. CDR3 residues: CASSFSGTGNSPLHF. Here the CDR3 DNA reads TGTGCCAGCAGCTTTAGTGGGACTGGGAATTCACCCCTCCACTTT.